This TCR beta chain derives from a study of blood T cell repertoires in COVID-19. The overall study: There were acute and convalescent COVID-19 samples, and they came from the United States, Italy and Spain. In each case, the material was cDNA or gDNA derived from T cells, B-cell-depleted T cells, or PBMCs.

CDR1 MDHEN and CDR2 SYDVKM come from the germline V gene. The CDR3 has 14 amino acids. V shed 7 bases, J shed 11 bases, and the junction held 15 bases outside the gene matches. Original processing notes: Reference gene primer amplification gave nucleated cell count estimates. The data were produced by immunoSEQ multiplex PCR, yet TCRdb's version contains in-frame clones alone and is incomplete. That table supplies the V and J calls and clone size; D and trimming were determined from the DNA. The sample includes 150,000 to 200,000 clones, approximately 90% of them seen just once. The chain links TRBV28 to TRBJ1-1; 8 bases align to TRBD1. This sequence originates from a human donor in a cohort sampled during active COVID-19. The sequencing input was peripheral blood. CDR3 residues: CASIPDRDVLRAFF. In DNA form, the CDR3 reads TGTGCCAGCATTCCGGACAGGGACGTCTTGAGGGCTTTCTTT.